These 17 T cell receptor beta chains were all obtained from the same sample, sequenced in a study of T cells in Graves' hyperthyroidism and ophthalmopathy (dated by TCRdb to the late 2010s). To prepare the library, multiplex PCR was applied. The sequencing machine was an Illumina HiSeq 2000. Amplification of TCR beta CDR3 regions was carried out from RNA transcripts. A first-round RT-PCR of the TCR CDR3 used the HTBI primer set with the Qiagen OneStep RT-PCR kit. Through fastp at Q25 and MiXCR, TCRdb rebuilt clones from the public reads, retaining in-frame beta chains. Each record represents a unique CDR3 protein, reported with the most common genes and DNA among its rows. The sample table contains about 290,000 distinct CDR3 sequences; only one count was recorded for around 13% of them. The ten largest account for 7% to 9% of the sample. The sequenced sample consisted of blood. The receptors were sampled from a woman aged 40 to 50 with Graves' hyperthyroidism.

This clonotype has at least ten counts. The chain links TRBV28 to TRBJ2-5, with 10 bases identical to TRBD2. Trimming cost V 4 bases and J 5 bases; bases outside gene matches: 13. This CDR3 contains 17 residues. In germline, CDR1 is MDHEN, CDR2 SYDVKM. CDR3 residues: CASSSLQGAGGRETQYF. CDR3 DNA: TGTGCCAGCAGTTCGCTCCAAGGAGCGGGAGGGCGGGAGACCCAGTACTTC. Together with reference TRBV28 and TRBJ2-5, the CDR3 gives the full variable domain: DVKVTQSSRYLVKRTGEKVFLECVQDMDHENMFWYRQDPGLGLRLIYFSYDVKMKEKGDIPEGYSVSREKKERFSLILESASTNQTSMYLCASSSLQGAGGRETQYFGPGTRLLVL.

This clonotype was seen only a few times. V gene TRBV19 combines with J gene TRBJ2-5; no clear D. Germline CDR1 reads LNHDA; CDR2 reads SQIVND (reference sequence). V lost 6 bases and J lost 1, with 9 bases in between. The CDR3 is made up of 13 amino acids. Written as DNA, the CDR3 is TGTGCCAGTAGGCTGGGCTCCCAAGAGACCCAGTACTTC. Translated: CASRLGSQETQYF.

This clonotype was counted many times. The rearrangement links TRBV7-6 to TRBJ2-1; no definite D call. The length of the CDR3 is 14 residues. The V gene's germline CDR1 is SGHVS and CDR2 FNYEAQ. Trimming left V 1 base short and J 4 bases short, with 8 bases between. CDR3 in amino acids: CASSLDLFYNEQFF. As DNA, the CDR3 is TGTGCCAGCAGCTTAGATCTATTTTACAATGAGCAGTTCTTC.

This clonotype was picked up a small number of times. J is TRBJ1-1 and V is TRBV20-1; no firm D call. CDR1 and CDR2 from the germline V gene are DFQATT and SNEGSKA (reference sequence). CDR3 length equals 14 residues. V shed 3 bases and J shed 1 base, with 12 bases lying between them. The CDR3 DNA is TGCAGTGCTAGGGCCGTTGCGGGGAACACTGAAGCTTTCTTT. Its protein product is CSARAVAGNTEAFF.

This clonotype has only a few counts. The genes are TRBV6-5 and TRBJ1-4; D unresolved. Germline CDR1 is MNHEY and CDR2 is SVGAGI. CDR3 length: 15 amino acids. Deletions cut 5 bases from V and 7 bases from J, with 17 bases between. For the CDR3, the DNA is TGTGCCAGCAGTCACGGGTTTCCCCGGGGTGAAAAACTGTTTTTT. Translation gives CASSHGFPRGEKLFF.

The V and J genes are TRBV20-1 and TRBJ1-2; a weak D match, TRBD1 (5 bases). Trimming shortened V by 7 bases and J by 5 bases, and 20 bases separated the two germline ends. The CDR3 loop spans 14 amino acids. Per germline, CDR1 DFQATT and CDR2 SNEGSKA (reference sequence). CDR3 sequence reads: CSVTSGTRGYGYTF. Here the CDR3 DNA reads TGCAGTGTCACTTCCGGGACGCGGGGGTATGGCTACACCTTC.

This clonotype was counted ten times or more. This chain joins TRBV15 and TRBJ1-5; D remains ambiguous. V was cut by 1 base and J by 2 bases, with 18 bases left in between. Germline V gene sequence: CDR1 LNHNV, CDR2 YYDKDF (reference sequence). The CDR3 has 18 residues. CDR3: CATSRGRIGQHGNQPQHF. Written as DNA, the CDR3 is TGTGCCACCAGCAGAGGACGGATCGGGCAGCACGGCAATCAGCCCCAGCATTTT.

This clonotype was recorded many times. The chain recombines TRBV20-1 with TRBJ2-1; 12 positions match TRBD2. V was clipped by 6 bases and J by 9 bases; unmatched bases: 12. The CDR3 spans 15 residues. Per germline, CDR1 DFQATT and CDR2 SNEGSKA (reference sequence). The CDR3 DNA is TGCAGTGCCCCATCGATACTAGCGGGAGGTGGTGAGCAGTTCTTC. Translating gives CSAPSILAGGGEQFF.

The table lists this clonotype with many counts. The chain joins TRBV7-9 to TRBJ2-3, with D unclear. CDR3 length equals 13 residues. Trimming removed 5 bases from V and 0 bases from J, with 6 bases in between. Germline V gene lookup returns CDR1 SEHNR and CDR2 FQNEAQ (reference sequence). For the CDR3, the DNA is TGTGCCAGCAGCGTCGACAGCACAGATACGCAGTATTTT. Its translation: CASSVDSTDTQYF.

This clonotype was seen many times. The genes are TRBV9 and TRBJ2-7; 9 bases fit TRBD2. The V segment lost 2 bases and the J segment 1 base; nucleotides outside the gene matches: 4. There are 15 residues in the CDR3. Germline CDR1 SGDLS, CDR2 YYNGEE. The chain's CDR3 is CASSVGSGSSYEQYF. CDR3 in DNA: TGTGCCAGCAGCGTCGGTAGCGGGAGTTCCTACGAGCAGTACTTC.

This clonotype was counted ten times or more. The V call is TRBV6-1, the J call TRBJ1-1, with 9 positions matching TRBD1. Germline V gene sequence: CDR1 MNHNS, CDR2 SASEGT. The CDR3 runs to 17 residues. V lost 6 bases, J lost 1 base, and 12 bases stayed unmatched. In DNA, the CDR3 is TGTGCCAGCAGCTCCGTGAGGGGACAGGGTGGGAACACTGAAGCTTTCTTT. Translation: CASSSVRGQGGNTEAFF.

Details on this clonotype: Since no conserved phenylalanine or tryptophan closes the CDR3, a read error is the likely cause. The chain employs TRBV20-1 and TRBJ2-7; 9 positions agree with TRBD1. V shed 3 bases and J 2 bases; nucleotides not matched to a gene: 5. This CDR3 is built from 14 residues. Germline values: CDR1 DFQATT, CDR2 SNEGSKA (reference sequence). The CDR3 bases are TGCAGTGCTAGTCCCCGGACAGGGGCCTACGAGCAGTACCTC. This sequence encodes CSASPRTGAYEQYL.

This clonotype showed up many times. The rearrangement links TRBV30 to TRBJ2-1; possibly TRBD2 for D (5 bases). This CDR3 has 12 residues. The germline V gene has CDR1 GTSNPN and CDR2 SVGIG (reference sequence). Trimming stripped 5 bases from V and 3 bases from J, with 8 bases between. In nucleotides, the CDR3 is TGTGCCTGGGCGGGCCTCTACAATGAGCAGTTCTTC. Amino acids: CAWAGLYNEQFF.

The sample holds many counts of this clonotype. V and J are TRBV2 and TRBJ1-4, with D maybe TRBD1 (5 bases). Trimming removed 9 bases at V and 0 bases at J, with 11 bases between. CDR3 size: 14 residues. The germline V gene encodes CDR1 SNHLY and CDR2 FYNNEI. The CDR3 protein is CASGRGSTNEKLFF. For the CDR3, the DNA is TGTGCCAGTGGTAGGGGTTCAACTAATGAAAAACTGTTTTTT.

This clonotype was counted only a few times. Possible read error: a much larger clone is one base away. This chain uses TRBV2 with TRBJ2-3; D may be TRBD2 (5 bases). CDR3 length: 16 amino acids. V lost 4 bases, J lost 2 bases, and 16 bases lay in between. CDR1 and CDR2 (germline): SNHLY, FYNNEI. The CDR3 nucleotides read TGTGCCAGCAGTGGAGACGGGATTCTGAACACAGATACGCAGTATTTT. Translating gives CASSGDGILNTDTQYF.

As regards this clonotype: An end of the junction does not agree with germline; a read error may underlie this. This chain connects TRBV5-5 to TRBJ2-5; D gene ambiguous. The germline gives CDR1 SGHKS, CDR2 YYEKEE (reference sequence). CDR3 length: 14 amino acids. This CDR3 reads CASSWTRPQETRYF. For the CDR3, the DNA is TGTGCCAGCAGCTGGACGAGACCCCAGGAGACCCGGTACTTC.

This clonotype was seen at least ten times. This sequence joins TRBV6-2 or TRBV6-3 and TRBJ2-7, with unresolved D. The CDR3 extends over 15 amino acids. Germline assignment: CDR1 MNHEY and CDR2 SVGEGT. V was trimmed by 7 bases and J by 3 bases, leaving 19 bases between them. The CDR3 loop reads CASNLRSGRYYEQYF. CDR3 in DNA: TGTGCCAGCAACTTGAGATCGGGTCGATACTACGAGCAGTACTTC.